These T cell receptor beta chains were read from a single sample in a study of a mutant IDH1 vaccine in newly diagnosed glioma. The protocol was immunoSEQ multiplex PCR, while the TCRdb copy is restricted to in-frame clones and leaves out a portion. Among 60,000 to 75,000 clones, less than 85% were seen once, and the ten largest hold around 8.5%. The sample was PBMCs, taken from a glioma patient treated with radiotherapy, temozolomide or both. These receptors were obtained from a man between 45 and 60 years old with glioma. The CDR3 runs from the conserved cysteine through the conserved F or W. Fields, in order: D gene, J gene, clone size, V gene, CDR3 protein, CDR3 DNA. D genes are given only for firm matches. A clone size is listed for some rows: how often the clone was seen (once, few, many), or a class if it is expanded.

d_gene: .
j_gene: TRBJ2-3
abundance: .
v_gene: TRBV5-1
CDR3aa: CASSSQPGTSSVPDTQYF
CDR3nt: TGCGCCAGCAGCTCTCAGCCAGGGACTTCTTCAGTCCCAGATACGCAGTATTTT

d_gene: TRBD1
j_gene: TRBJ1-4
abundance: .
v_gene: TRBV30
CDR3aa: CAWTGGTGSEKLFF
CDR3nt: TGTGCCTGGACAGGAGGGACAGGGAGTGAAAAACTGTTTTTT

d_gene: TRBD1
j_gene: TRBJ2-7
abundance: .
v_gene: TRBV2
CDR3aa: CASRTTGGSYEQYF
CDR3nt: TGTGCCAGCAGAACGACAGGGGGCTCCTACGAGCAGTACTTC

d_gene: .
j_gene: TRBJ2-7
abundance: .
v_gene: TRBV15
CDR3aa: CATSREGGAAEQYF
CDR3nt: TGTGCCACCAGCAGAGAGGGGGGAGCGGCCGAGCAGTACTTC

d_gene: TRBD1
j_gene: TRBJ1-1
abundance: .
v_gene: TRBV27
CDR3aa: CASSSDRAAQNTEAFF
CDR3nt: TGTGCCAGCAGTTCGGACAGGGCAGCCCAGAACACTGAAGCTTTCTTT

d_gene: .
j_gene: TRBJ1-1
abundance: few
v_gene: TRBV9
CDR3aa: CASSVNPTDTEAFF
CDR3nt: TGTGCCAGCAGCGTAAACCCCACAGATACTGAAGCTTTCTTT

d_gene: .
j_gene: TRBJ2-7
abundance: .
v_gene: TRBV4-1
CDR3aa: CASSQGGGVPDEQYF
CDR3nt: TGCGCCAGCAGCCAAGGTGGAGGGGTGCCGGACGAGCAGTACTTC

d_gene: TRBD1
j_gene: TRBJ1-1
abundance: .
v_gene: TRBV7-9
CDR3aa: CASSPGGNTEAFF
CDR3nt: TGTGCCAGCAGCCCAGGGGGGAACACTGAAGCTTTCTTT

d_gene: TRBD1
j_gene: TRBJ2-2
abundance: few
v_gene: TRBV7-2
CDR3aa: CASSSRRGGLGELFF
CDR3nt: TGTGCCAGCAGTAGTCGTAGAGGGGGCCTCGGGGAGCTGTTTTTT

d_gene: TRBD1
j_gene: TRBJ1-1
abundance: .
v_gene: TRBV19
CDR3aa: CASSPGQGWTEAFF
CDR3nt: TGTGCCAGTAGTCCAGGACAGGGATGGACTGAAGCTTTCTTT

d_gene: .
j_gene: TRBJ1-5
abundance: .
v_gene: TRBV6-5
CDR3aa: CASSPSRNSPQHF
CDR3nt: TGTGCCAGCAGTCCGTCACGGAATTCGCCCCAGCATTTT

d_gene: TRBD1
j_gene: TRBJ1-4
abundance: once
v_gene: TRBV27
CDR3aa: CASSWDRGVEKLFF
CDR3nt: TGTGCCAGCAGTTGGGACAGGGGGGTAGAAAAACTGTTTTTT

d_gene: .
j_gene: TRBJ2-3
abundance: .
v_gene: TRBV5-1
CDR3aa: CASRLGEYTDTQYF
CDR3nt: TGCGCCAGCAGGTTGGGGGAATACACAGATACGCAGTATTTT

d_gene: TRBD2
j_gene: TRBJ2-1
abundance: .
v_gene: TRBV11-2
CDR3aa: CASSFFTSGGLSYNEQFF
CDR3nt: TGTGCCAGCAGCTTCTTTACTAGCGGGGGCCTCTCCTACAATGAGCAGTTCTTC

d_gene: .
j_gene: TRBJ2-7
abundance: .
v_gene: TRBV5-4
CDR3aa: CASSLDPSSYEQYF
CDR3nt: TGTGCCAGCAGCCTGGACCCTAGCTCCTACGAGCAGTACTTC

d_gene: TRBD1
j_gene: TRBJ1-1
abundance: .
v_gene: TRBV18
CDR3aa: CASSPRDTGTDMNTEAFF
CDR3nt: TGTGCCAGCTCACCAAGAGACACCGGGACAGATATGAACACTGAAGCTTTCTTT

d_gene: .
j_gene: TRBJ1-5
abundance: .
v_gene: TRBV7-2
CDR3aa: CASSLDRQTNQPQHF
CDR3nt: TGTGCCAGCAGCTTAGACCGTCAAACCAATCAGCCCCAGCATTTT

d_gene: .
j_gene: TRBJ2-7
abundance: .
v_gene: TRBV11-2
CDR3aa: CASSLDSRISYEQYF
CDR3nt: TGTGCCAGCAGCTTAGATTCTCGAATCTCCTACGAGCAGTACTTC

d_gene: .
j_gene: TRBJ2-1
abundance: .
v_gene: TRBV7-9
CDR3aa: CASSSGRTDSEQFF
CDR3nt: TGTGCCAGCAGCTCGGGACGGACAGACAGTGAGCAGTTCTTC

d_gene: TRBD1
j_gene: TRBJ1-6
abundance: .
v_gene: TRBV19
CDR3aa: CASRRGQGLINSPLHF
CDR3nt: TGTGCCAGCCGCCGGGGACAGGGGCTTATTAATTCACCCCTCCACTTT

d_gene: .
j_gene: TRBJ1-3
abundance: .
v_gene: TRBV18
CDR3aa: CASSPPGPSSGNTIYF
CDR3nt: TGTGCCAGCTCACCACCGGGGCCCAGCTCTGGAAACACCATATATTTT

d_gene: .
j_gene: TRBJ2-7
abundance: .
v_gene: TRBV10-1
CDR3aa: CASSESKRGNPYEQYF
CDR3nt: TGCGCCAGCAGTGAGTCGAAAAGGGGAAATCCCTACGAGCAGTACTTC

d_gene: TRBD2
j_gene: TRBJ2-1
abundance: .
v_gene: TRBV4-1
CDR3aa: CASSSPGLAGGPSYNEQFF
CDR3nt: TGCGCCAGCAGCAGTCCGGGACTAGCGGGGGGACCATCCTACAATGAGCAGTTCTTC

d_gene: .
j_gene: TRBJ1-1
abundance: few
v_gene: TRBV19
CDR3aa: CATQGDQREAFF
CDR3nt: TGTGCCACCCAGGGCGACCAACGTGAAGCTTTCTTT

d_gene: TRBD1
j_gene: TRBJ1-2
abundance: .
v_gene: TRBV5-6
CDR3aa: CASRPMGQSYGYTF
CDR3nt: TGTGCCAGCAGGCCGATGGGACAGAGCTATGGCTACACCTTC

d_gene: .
j_gene: TRBJ2-2
abundance: once
v_gene: TRBV7-2
CDR3aa: CASSLEGSGELFF
CDR3nt: TGTGCCAGCAGCTTAGAAGGGTCCGGGGAGCTGTTTTTT

d_gene: TRBD1
j_gene: TRBJ1-3
abundance: .
v_gene: TRBV5-1
CDR3aa: CASSLGGQTSGNTIYF
CDR3nt: TGCGCCAGCAGCTTGGGGGGACAGACTAGCGGAAACACCATATATTTT

d_gene: .
j_gene: TRBJ2-7
abundance: .
v_gene: TRBV19
CDR3aa: CASSTGRSYEQYF
CDR3nt: TGTGCCAGTAGTACGGGCAGATCCTACGAGCAGTACTTC